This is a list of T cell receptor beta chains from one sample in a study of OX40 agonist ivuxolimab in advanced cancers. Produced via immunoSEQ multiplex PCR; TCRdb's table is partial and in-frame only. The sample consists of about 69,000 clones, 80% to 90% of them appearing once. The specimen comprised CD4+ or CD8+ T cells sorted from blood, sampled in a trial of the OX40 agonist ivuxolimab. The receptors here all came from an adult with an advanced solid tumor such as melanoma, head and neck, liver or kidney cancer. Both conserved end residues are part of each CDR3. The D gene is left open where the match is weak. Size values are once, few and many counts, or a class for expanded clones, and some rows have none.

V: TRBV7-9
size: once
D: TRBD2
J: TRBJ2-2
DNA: TGTGCCAGCAGCTCTAGCGGGGGGAACACCGGGGAGCTGTTTTTT
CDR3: CASSSSGGNTGELFF

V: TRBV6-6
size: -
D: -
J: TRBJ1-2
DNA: TGTGCCAGCAGTTACTCCTCCGTCTTTGGCTACACCTTC
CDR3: CASSYSSVFGYTF

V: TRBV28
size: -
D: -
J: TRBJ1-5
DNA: TGTGCCAGCAGTCGAGAAATCCTGAATCAGCCCCAGCATTTT
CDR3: CASSREILNQPQHF

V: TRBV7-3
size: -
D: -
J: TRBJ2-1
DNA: TGTGCCAGCAGCTCCTTTGGAGCCTACAATGAGCAGTTCTTC
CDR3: CASSSFGAYNEQFF

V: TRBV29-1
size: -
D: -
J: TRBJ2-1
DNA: TGCAGCGTTGAAGACTGGTCGGGAGATACAGATGAGCAGTTCTTC
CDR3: CSVEDWSGDTDEQFF

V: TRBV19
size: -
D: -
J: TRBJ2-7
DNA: TGTGCCAGTAGTATTTTTCACCTTTACGAGCAGTACTTC
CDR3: CASSIFHLYEQYF

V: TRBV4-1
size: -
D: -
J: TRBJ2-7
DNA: TGCGCCAGCAGCCAAGGGTTTAGGGCCTACGAGCAGTACTTC
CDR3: CASSQGFRAYEQYF

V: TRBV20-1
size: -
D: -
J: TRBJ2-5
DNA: TGCAGTGCTAGGGGTACGGAGACCCAGTACTTC
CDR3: CSARGTETQYF

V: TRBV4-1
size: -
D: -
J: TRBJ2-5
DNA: TGCGCCAGCAGCGGAACATCGATATCACAAGAGACCCAGTACTTC
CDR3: CASSGTSISQETQYF

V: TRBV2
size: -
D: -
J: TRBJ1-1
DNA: TGTGCCAGCAGCCAAGGGAGTTTGGACACTGAAGCTTTCTTT
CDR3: CASSQGSLDTEAFF

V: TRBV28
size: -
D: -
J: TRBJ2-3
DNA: TGTGCCAGCAGTTTACGGCGGGATACGCAGTATTTT
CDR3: CASSLRRDTQYF

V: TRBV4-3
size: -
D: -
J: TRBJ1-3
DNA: TGCGCCAGCAGCCAAGCAGATGGAGACACCATATATTTT
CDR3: CASSQADGDTIYF

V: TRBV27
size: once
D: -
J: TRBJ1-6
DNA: TGTGCCAGCAGTTTAATAGACCCCTCCTATAATTCACCCCTCCACTTT
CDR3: CASSLIDPSYNSPLHF

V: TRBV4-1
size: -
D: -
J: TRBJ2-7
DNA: TGCGCCAGCAGCCAAGTCCCGGACAGAGACTACGAGCAGTACTTC
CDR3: CASSQVPDRDYEQYF

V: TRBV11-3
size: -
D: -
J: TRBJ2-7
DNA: TGTGCCAGCAGCCCGGACAGTTCGAGCTACGAGCAGTACTTC
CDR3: CASSPDSSSYEQYF

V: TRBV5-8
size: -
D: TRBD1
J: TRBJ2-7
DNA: TGTGCCAGCAGCGAAGCACAGGGGTCTTTCTACGAGCAGTACTTC
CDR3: CASSEAQGSFYEQYF

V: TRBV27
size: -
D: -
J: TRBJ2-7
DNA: TGTGCCAGCAGTTTATACGGCGAGCAGTACTTC
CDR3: CASSLYGEQYF